These T cell receptor beta chains were read from a single sample in a study of cytomegalovirus exposure and HLA in healthy donors. Profiled with immunoSEQ multiplex PCR; TCRdb holds only in-frame clones, not every one. The table has about 200,000 clones, about 79% seen once. The sequenced material came from PBMCs. The receptors were gathered from a woman in her 30s in good health and CMV-seropositive. Each CDR3 is given with its conserved first and last residue. The D gene is left open where the match is weak. For some rows the clone size is stated as once, few or many, or as a class when expanded; others skip it.

D: TRBD2; size: many; V: TRBV30; J: TRBJ2-3; DNA: TGTGCCGGTCCTCCTAGCGGGAAAGCAGATACGCAGTATTTT; CDR3: CAGPPSGKADTQYF
D: TRBD1; size: once; V: TRBV2; J: TRBJ1-1; DNA: TGTGCCAGCAGTCCCAGACAGGGTTCTGAAGCTTTCTTT; CDR3: CASSPRQGSEAFF
D: TRBD1; size: .; V: TRBV28; J: TRBJ2-5; DNA: TGTGCCAGCAGTTTATTACAGGGGGGACGGTACTTC; CDR3: CASSLLQGGRYF
D: .; size: .; V: TRBV4-1; J: TRBJ1-1; DNA: TGCGCCAGCAGCCAAGATCGTGGCCAGAACACTGAAGCTTTCTTT; CDR3: CASSQDRGQNTEAFF
D: TRBD2; size: .; V: TRBV5-1; J: TRBJ2-1; DNA: TGCGCCAGCAGCTCCGACCTAGCGGCGTACAATGAGCAGTTCTTC; CDR3: CASSSDLAAYNEQFF
D: TRBD1; size: few; V: TRBV11-2; J: TRBJ1-2; DNA: TGTGCCAGCAGCTTAGATTGGGGCGACAGGGGTGGCTACACCTTC; CDR3: CASSLDWGDRGGYTF
D: .; size: .; V: TRBV9; J: TRBJ1-1; DNA: TGTGCCAGCAGCCCGATAGTGAAAGCTTTCTTT; CDR3: CASSPIVKAFF
D: .; size: .; V: TRBV30; J: TRBJ1-2; DNA: TGTGCCTGGAGCCCGGGCTATGGCTACACCTTC; CDR3: CAWSPGYGYTF
D: TRBD2; size: .; V: TRBV7-7; J: TRBJ2-2; DNA: TGTGCTAGCAGCTTCCTGACTAGCAGAGACACCGGGGAGCTGTTTTTT; CDR3: CASSFLTSRDTGELFF
D: TRBD1; size: .; V: TRBV28; J: TRBJ1-5; DNA: TGTGCCAGCAAGCCCGCGAGGCAGGGGGATCAGCCCCAGCATTTT; CDR3: CASKPARQGDQPQHF
D: TRBD2; size: .; V: TRBV9; J: TRBJ2-1; DNA: TGTGCCAGCAGCGAAGGGACTAGCGGGATAGGTGAGCAGTTCTTC; CDR3: CASSEGTSGIGEQFF
D: .; size: .; V: TRBV30; J: TRBJ2-5; DNA: TGTGCCTGGAGTGTGGACACCCTGGGGACCCAGTACTTC; CDR3: CAWSVDTLGTQYF
D: TRBD1; size: .; V: TRBV30; J: TRBJ1-2; DNA: TGTGCCTGGAGTGTGGCCCGGACAGGGGGTGGCTACACCTTC; CDR3: CAWSVARTGGGYTF
D: .; size: few; V: TRBV11-2; J: TRBJ2-7; DNA: TGTGCCAGCAGATTGGAGGGTCCCTACGAGCAGTACTTC; CDR3: CASRLEGPYEQYF
D: .; size: .; V: TRBV27; J: TRBJ2-7; DNA: TGTGCCAGCATGTCGACAGGCCTATACGAGCAGTACTTC; CDR3: CASMSTGLYEQYF
D: TRBD2; size: once; V: TRBV29-1; J: TRBJ2-5; DNA: TGCAGCGTGGGACTAGCGGTGGAGACCCAGTACTTC; CDR3: CSVGLAVETQYF
D: TRBD1; size: .; V: TRBV4-1; J: TRBJ1-1; DNA: TGCGCCAGCAGCCAAGACAGGGGGACGGATGAAGCTTTCTTT; CDR3: CASSQDRGTDEAFF
D: .; size: .; V: TRBV28; J: TRBJ2-3; DNA: TGTGCCAGCAGTTTATTTCGAGGGAGCGGCGATACGCAGTATTTT; CDR3: CASSLFRGSGDTQYF
D: .; size: .; V: TRBV29-1; J: TRBJ1-1; DNA: TGCAGCGTTGAAGCTGGGGGGGGCAGAGGAGTGGCTGAAGCTTTCTTT; CDR3: CSVEAGGGRGVAEAFF
D: TRBD2; size: .; V: TRBV4-2; J: TRBJ2-7; DNA: TGTGCCAGCAGCCAAGAAGGGTTAACGGGAGGGATTAACGAGCAGTACTTC; CDR3: CASSQEGLTGGINEQYF
D: TRBD2; size: .; V: TRBV2; J: TRBJ2-7; DNA: TGTGCCAGCGGGACTAGCGGGTCTCTGTACGAGCAGTACTTC; CDR3: CASGTSGSLYEQYF
D: TRBD1; size: .; V: TRBV5-6; J: TRBJ2-1; DNA: TGTGCCAGCAGCTGGTCCTCGACAGGGCAATTCTTC; CDR3: CASSWSSTGQFF
D: .; size: .; V: TRBV28; J: TRBJ2-3; DNA: TGTGCCAGCGCTGGACAGAACACAGATACGCAGTATTTT; CDR3: CASAGQNTDTQYF
D: .; size: few; V: TRBV6-1; J: TRBJ2-7; DNA: TGTGCCAGCAATATAGACGGCAGGGCCCGGAAGGAGCAGTACTTC; CDR3: CASNIDGRARKEQYF
D: .; size: .; V: TRBV6-6; J: TRBJ1-3; DNA: TGTGCCAGCAGTTACGGACGACAGAGCTCTGGAAACACCATATATTTT; CDR3: CASSYGRQSSGNTIYF
D: .; size: .; V: TRBV28; J: TRBJ2-1; DNA: TGTGCCAGCAGCTTAGCGGACTTCTTAGGGAATGAGCAGTTCTTC; CDR3: CASSLADFLGNEQFF
D: .; size: few; V: TRBV12-2; J: TRBJ2-7; DNA: TGTGCAAGTCGCTTACCTCCGCAGTACTTC; CDR3: CASRLPPQYF
D: TRBD1; size: once; V: TRBV30; J: TRBJ1-2; DNA: TGTGCCTGGAGTGGGGACAGGGGATCTGGTGGCTACACCTTC; CDR3: CAWSGDRGSGGYTF